This TCR beta chain emerged from a study of metastatic and nonmetastatic thyroid tumors. Study background: Patients with malignant and benign thyroid disease provided blood and tumor or nodule tissue, whose repertoires were compared.

Germline V gene sequence: CDR1 LGHDT, CDR2 YNNKEL (reference sequence). This CDR3 is built from 16 residues. J was trimmed by 3 bases and V by 8 bases; bases with no gene match: 13. Through MiXCR, TCRdb re-clonotyped the PCR reads. The repertoire includes about 16,000 clones, about 30% of them detected once, and around 13% sits in the top ten. Study-level findings and limits: It was reportedly found that TCR beta diversity was significantly higher in malignant thyroid tumors than in benign nodules, a difference seen in both blood and tumor samples.

All patients were treatment-naive before thyroid surgery. This clone was counted ten times or more. The antigen remains unidentified. The chain is built from TRBV3-1 and TRBJ2-5; 9 bases are shared with TRBD2. This TCR came from a male donor with papillary thyroid cancer or a benign thyroid nodule (not recorded which). Some clones in this sample may be carry-over from other donors' samples. The sample was tumor tissue. In nucleotides, the CDR3 is TGTGCCAGCTCCACAATGGGTAGCGGGAGTAAAGAGACCCAGTACTTC. Translated: CASSTMGSGSKETQYF.